This TCR beta chain was identified in a study of low-dose radiotherapy and immunotherapy resistance in tumors. Study information: Nivolumab was given to patients as a 240 mg flat dose every two weeks, and ipilimumab at 1 mg/kg every six weeks. Both were delivered intravenously.

Alpha- and beta-chain coverage of first-strand cDNA came from TRAV- and TRBV-specific primers. A roughly 22-cycle PCR with a constant-region primer and V-primer adapter amplified TCRs. TCRdb analysed the reads with MiXCR anew, one entry per CDR3 protein. The sample consists of 60,000 or so distinct CDR3 sequences, about 23% of them appearing once. Time point here: after trial treatment. The sample's treatment: LDRT plus nivolumab, ipilimumab, low-dose cyclophosphamide and aspirin (RACIN trial). Donors received a regimen that comprised nivolumab, ipilimumab, aspirin, low-dose cyclophosphamide and low-dose radiotherapy. Between the trimmed V and J ends, which lost 6 bases and 6 bases, there was a span of 16 bases. The V gene's germline CDR1 is MNHEY and CDR2 SVGAGI. CDR3 length: 14 residues. There are many counts of this clonotype.

The material was PBMCs, obtained after low-dose radiotherapy plus immunotherapy. The V and J genes are TRBV6-5 and TRBJ2-3; tentatively, D is TRBD1 (7 bases). This clonotype originated in a male donor with prostate cancer. The CDR3 DNA reads TGTGCCAGCAGCCCAGGGGGGAGCCGGGATACGCAGTATTTT. Its protein is CASSPGGSRDTQYF.